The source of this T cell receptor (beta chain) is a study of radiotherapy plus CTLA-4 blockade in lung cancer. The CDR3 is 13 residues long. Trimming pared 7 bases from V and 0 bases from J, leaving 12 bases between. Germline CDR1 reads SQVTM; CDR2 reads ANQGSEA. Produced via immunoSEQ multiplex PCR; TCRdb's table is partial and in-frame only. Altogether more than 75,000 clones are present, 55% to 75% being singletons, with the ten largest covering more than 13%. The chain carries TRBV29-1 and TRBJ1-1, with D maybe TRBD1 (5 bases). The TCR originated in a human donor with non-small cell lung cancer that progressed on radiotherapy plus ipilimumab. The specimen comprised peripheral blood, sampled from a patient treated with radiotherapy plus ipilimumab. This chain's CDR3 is CSALDSMNTEAFF. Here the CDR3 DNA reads TGCAGCGCCCTAGACAGCATGAACACTGAAGCTTTCTTT.